The sequence of this T cell receptor beta chain was determined in a study of cytomegalovirus exposure and HLA in healthy donors. Repertoires were generated with immunoSEQ multiplex PCR, while TCRdb's copy carries only in-frame clones and drops some. The table includes 250,000 to 400,000 clones, roughly nine tenths detected once. The sample was PBMCs. This receptor was identified in a woman aged 25-40 years in good health and CMV-seropositive.

The CDR3 DNA follows: TGCGCCAGCAGCTTAAGACAGAATAATTCACCCCTCCACTTT. Translation: CASSLRQNNSPLHF. This chain connects TRBV5-1 to TRBJ1-6; tentative D call: TRBD1 (5 bases). The V end was cut by 2 bases, the J end by 5 bases, with 8 bases between. The length of the CDR3 is 14 residues. Germline assignment: CDR1 SGHRS and CDR2 YFSETQ. The whole variable domain, remainder taken from reference TRBV5-1 and TRBJ1-6, is KAGVTQTPRYLIKTRGQQVTLSCSPISGHRSVSWYQQTPGQGLQFLFEYFSETQRNKGNFPGRFSGRQFSNSRSEMNVSTLELGDSALYLCASSLRQNNSPLHFGNGTRLTVT.